This TCR beta chain was observed in a study of neurological immune-mediated disorders. Study results and limitations: CDR3 amino acid sequences of expanded clones were not shared across subjects, a result suggesting private repertoires in all groups.

It was by 5'RACE with 10-nucleotide random UMIs that the cDNA was made. TCRdb ran MiXCR on the 5' RACE reads and lists one entry per CDR3 protein. There are roughly 50,000 distinct CDR3 sequences in the sample; 10% occur only once, and roughly 5% lies in the top ten. This CDR3 spans 14 amino acids. Trimming took 0 bases from V and 5 from J, leaving 11 bases between them. Germline CDR1 and CDR2: SGHRS and YFSETQ. This clonotype was seen many times. Its target is unknown. Stored at -80 C, 2 million PBMCs were the source of the unsorted libraries. The sequenced sample consisted of PBMCs. This sequence originates from a man aged 65-85 years with HTLV-1-associated myelopathy (HAM/TSP). The rearrangement uses TRBV5-1 and TRBJ1-1, with D possibly matching TRBD1 (5 bases). CDR3 sequence reads: CASSLDGGGTEAFF. The CDR3 nucleotides are TGCGCCAGCAGCTTGGACGGTGGGGGGACTGAAGCTTTCTTT.